The 5 T cell receptor beta chains below were found in one sample sequenced in a study of control samples from healthy donors and cancer patients. Clones were read by immunoSEQ multiplex PCR, and TCRdb kept only the in-frame ones, dropping some. The repertoire consists of about 110,000 clones, with 85% to 90% occurring once and the leading ten covering 17%. The specimen sequenced was blood. All receptors derive from a woman between 50 and 59 years old in good health.

V gene TRBV20-1 combines with J gene TRBJ2-5; a possible D gene is TRBD1 (6 bases). Germline V lookup: CDR1 DFQATT, CDR2 SNEGSKA (reference sequence). The CDR3 has 11 residues. With 6 bases removed from V and 5 bases from J, the gap between germline ends came to 10 bases. The CDR3 DNA follows: TGCAGTGCATATAGGGGGGAGACCCAGTACTTC. Translating it yields CSAYRGETQYF.

The CDR3 reads CASSPRWAGEVGEQFF. The CDR3, as DNA: TGTGCCAGCAGCCCGCGTTGGGCGGGAGAGGTGGGTGAGCAGTTCTTC. This rearrangement joins TRBV7-8 to TRBJ2-1; 7 nucleotides agree with TRBD2. Germline V gives CDR1 SGHVS, CDR2 FQNEAQ. The CDR3 extends over 16 amino acids. V lost 5 bases to trimming and J lost 9 bases; unmatched junction nucleotides: 16.

This clone was found once. The chain carries TRBV2 and TRBJ1-3; a possible D gene is TRBD1 (5 bases). The CDR3 length is 14 residues. The germline CDR1 and CDR2 sequences are SNHLY and FYNNEI. V was shortened by 7 bases and J by 2 bases, with 12 bases between the two germline ends. In DNA, the CDR3 is TGTGCCAGCAACAGGCGGGGGGCTGGAAACACCATATATTTT. Translated, it gives CASNRRGAGNTIYF.

The chain uses TRBV19 and TRBJ1-6; possibly TRBD1 for D (5 bases). The CDR3 length is 13 residues. From germline, CDR1 is LNHDA and CDR2 SQIVND (reference sequence). V lost 8 bases to trimming and J lost 9 bases, with 14 bases between them. The DNA for the CDR3 is TGTGCCAGTCGGCAGGGAACAGCTTCACCCCTCCACTTT. Translation gives CASRQGTASPLHF.

The chain has TRBV18 and TRBJ2-3, with TRBD2 identical over 7 bases. CDR1 KGHSH and CDR2 LQKENI come from the germline V gene. Trimming took 2 bases from V and 6 from J; bases not matched to a gene: 11. This CDR3 spans 16 amino acids. CDR3 in DNA: TGTGCCAGCTCACCAATAAGCGCGGGAGCGGGGGATACGCAGTATTTT. The encoded protein is CASSPISAGAGDTQYF.